The 21 T cell receptor beta chains reported below all come from one sample, sequenced in a study of shared clonotypes between healthy human individuals. This table comes from immunoSEQ multiplex PCR, and its TCRdb copy is limited to in-frame clones, with some not included. Of 500,000 or so clones listed, 90% to 97% are singletons. The sample taken for sequencing was naive CD4+ T cells sorted from blood. Subset given: CD45RA+ positively selected. Receptor source: a woman in her 30s in good health.

The chain is built from TRBV9 and TRBJ2-1, with TRBD2 identical over 16 bases. Germline-derived CDR1 and CDR2 are SGDLS and YYNGEE. CDR3 length: 17 residues. After removal of 4 bases from V and 2 bases from J, the junction contained 3 bases not matched to a gene. CDR3 DNA sequence: TGTGCCAGCAGCCCGGGACTAGCGGGAGGGACCTACAATGAGCAGTTCTTC. It translates to CASSPGLAGGTYNEQFF.

V and J are TRBV5-1 and TRBJ1-3; D is possibly TRBD1 (6 bases). The CDR3 loop spans 16 amino acids. Between the trimmed V and J ends, which lost 1 base and 1 base, there was a span of 12 bases. The germline CDR1 and CDR2 sequences are SGHRS and YFSETQ. The CDR3 here is CASSLRAGQSGNTIYF. The CDR3 bases are TGCGCCAGCAGCTTGCGGGCTGGACAGTCTGGAAACACCATATATTTT.

V and J are TRBV6-5 and TRBJ2-1; the D gene is possibly TRBD2 (6 bases). The germline V and J ends were trimmed by 2 bases and 5 bases, with 10 bases remaining between them. This CDR3 is built from 14 residues. CDR1 is MNHEY, CDR2 SVGAGI, per germline. CDR3 loop: CASSYDGRNNEQFF. The DNA for the CDR3 is TGTGCCAGCAGTTACGACGGGAGAAACAATGAGCAGTTCTTC.

V gene TRBV14 combines with J gene TRBJ1-2; TRBD1 aligns across 7 bases. CDR3 length: 16 residues. Trimming took 4 bases from V and 5 from J; bases not matched to a gene: 13. Germline-derived CDR1 and CDR2 are SGHDN and FVKESK. CDR3 in amino acids: CASSPRRGQTAYGYTF. CDR3 bases: TGTGCCAGCAGCCCCCGCAGGGGACAGACAGCTTATGGCTACACCTTC.

CDR3 bases: TGTGCCAGCAGTTTATCGATCCAGGGACGGTCCACCGGGGAGCTGTTTTTT. Protein: CASSLSIQGRSTGELFF. The rearrangement links TRBV27 to TRBJ2-2, with D possibly being TRBD1 or TRBD2 (5 bases each). Trimming removed 0 bases from V and 4 bases from J, with 15 bases in between. This CDR3 spans 17 amino acids. The germline V gene has CDR1 MNHEY and CDR2 SMNVEV (reference sequence).

The chain uses TRBV25-1 and TRBJ2-2; no clear D. The CDR3 runs to 13 residues. V lost 4 bases and J lost 4, with 7 bases in between. CDR1 and CDR2 (germline): MGHDK, SYGVNS. Written as DNA, the CDR3 is TGTGCCAGCAGTGGGCTATTCACCGGGGAGCTGTTTTTT. Translated: CASSGLFTGELFF.

V is TRBV5-5 and J is TRBJ2-7, with TRBD2 as a possible D gene (6 bases). In germline, CDR1 is SGHKS, CDR2 YYEKEE (reference sequence). V lost 4 bases and J 3 bases, leaving 14 bases between the germline ends. This CDR3 is 14 amino acids long. CDR3 DNA: TGTGCCAGCAGCGCCCGGGACTGGGGCTACGAGCAGTACTTC. This sequence encodes CASSARDWGYEQYF.

The chain joins TRBV2 to TRBJ1-1, with TRBD1 identical over 10 bases. Germline lookup yields CDR1 SNHLY and CDR2 FYNNEI. The CDR3 length is 13 residues. V was pared by 6 bases and J by 4 bases, with 2 bases of the junction left unmatched. CDR3 DNA: TGTGCCAGCAGACGGGACAGGGGCACTGAAGCTTTCTTT. Translating gives CASRRDRGTEAFF.

V usage is TRBV7-9 and J usage is TRBJ1-2; 10 nucleotides align to TRBD1. The germline CDR1 and CDR2 sequences are SEHNR and FQNEAQ (reference sequence). This CDR3 is built from 14 residues. The V segment lost 0 bases and the J segment 8 bases; nucleotides outside the gene matches: 3. The chain's CDR3 is CASSLADRGHGYTF. The DNA of the CDR3 is TGTGCCAGCAGCTTAGCCGACAGGGGGCACGGCTACACCTTC.

This CDR3 is CASSPLRLSYEQYF. The CDR3 bases are TGTGCCAGCAGCCCTCTGAGGCTCAGCTACGAGCAGTACTTC. The chain carries TRBV2 and TRBJ2-7; D unclear. The V and J ends lost 6 bases and 3 bases respectively, with 15 bases between them. The CDR3 covers 14 residues. CDR1 SNHLY and CDR2 FYNNEI come from the germline V gene.

The chain links TRBV5-1 to TRBJ2-5, with TRBD1 matching over 10 bases. Germline V CDR1 and CDR2: SGHRS, YFSETQ. This CDR3 spans 16 amino acids. Germline trimming cut 4 bases from V and 4 bases from J; bases unmatched to any gene: 10. The CDR3 DNA follows: TGCGCCAGCAGCGTGAATCCGGGACAGGGGTCAGAGACCCAGTACTTC. This encodes CASSVNPGQGSETQYF.

The chain links TRBV11-2 to TRBJ1-1; no clear D gene. Deletions cut 5 bases from V and 10 bases from J, with 14 bases between. This CDR3 has 12 residues. Germline V lookup: CDR1 SGHAT, CDR2 FQNNGV. CDR3 in amino acids: CASSPSTWGAFF. Here the CDR3 DNA reads TGTGCCAGCAGCCCTTCTACATGGGGAGCTTTCTTT.

The chain employs TRBV28 and TRBJ1-1, with 7 bases lining up with TRBD1. The ends lost 5 bases at V and 8 bases at J; junction bases unmatched: 11. The CDR3 has 14 amino acids. CDR1 is MDHEN and CDR2 is SYDVKM in the germline V gene. CDR3 bases: TGTGCCAGCAGTGGTTCGGGCGACAGGGACGAAGCTTTCTTT. This sequence encodes CASSGSGDRDEAFF.

This sequence joins TRBV10-3 and TRBJ2-7, with TRBD2 matching 7 bases. V lost 1 base to trimming and J lost 0 bases; unmatched junction nucleotides: 9. CDR1 and CDR2 (germline): ENHRY, SYGVKD. The CDR3 has 17 amino acids. CDR3 in DNA: TGTGCCATCAGTGAGTGGGAGGGTGGTTACTCCTCCTACGAGCAGTACTTC. Its translation: CAISEWEGGYSSYEQYF.

The chain couples TRBV27 to TRBJ1-2; 7 bases fit TRBD1. The CDR3 is 15 residues long. Germline V lookup: CDR1 MNHEY, CDR2 SMNVEV (reference sequence). The V gene end was trimmed by 5 bases and the J gene end by 8 bases; junction bases not matched to a gene: 14. DNA for the CDR3: TGTGCCAGCAGTGTTGGGAGGGGGCTGACGGGCGGCTACACCTTC. This codes for CASSVGRGLTGGYTF.

This chain connects TRBV28 to TRBJ2-5; D is possibly TRBD1 (5 bases). V gave up 3 bases and J gave up 4 bases, with 12 bases separating them. In germline, CDR1 is MDHEN, CDR2 SYDVKM. The CDR3 runs 14 residues. CDR3 amino acids: CASSFRGGGETQYF. Written as DNA, the CDR3 is TGTGCCAGCAGTTTTAGGGGCGGTGGAGAGACCCAGTACTTC.

This clone was detected only a few times. Relative to the germline gene, one junction end is altered; a read error may explain this. The J gene is TRBJ2-7, the V gene TRBV7-9; TRBD1 is a possible D gene (5 bases). This CDR3 region has 13 residues. Germline CDR1 SEHNR, CDR2 FQNEAQ (reference sequence). In DNA form, the CDR3 reads TGTGCCATCCAGGGCAGGGTCTCCGACGAGCAGTACTTC. Translated: CAIQGRVSDEQYF.

The chain combines TRBV5-4 with TRBJ2-1; D might be TRBD2 (5 bases). Germline values: CDR1 SGHNT, CDR2 YYREEE (reference sequence). The V end was cut by 1 base, the J end by 0 bases, with 11 bases between. The CDR3 spans 16 residues. CDR3 DNA: TGTGCCAGCAGCTTGTCGGCGGGCAGCTCCTACAATGAGCAGTTCTTC. Its protein is CASSLSAGSSYNEQFF.

This rearrangement joins TRBV5-5 to TRBJ2-3; 7 bases are a match to TRBD1. J gave up 4 bases and V 0 bases, and 11 bases lay outside the gene matches. Germline loops: CDR1 SGHKS, CDR2 YYEKEE (reference sequence). The CDR3 covers 17 residues. The CDR3, as DNA: TGTGCCAGCAGCTTGGCGTTAACAGGGGTGAGGGCAGATACGCAGTATTTT. Translating gives CASSLALTGVRADTQYF.

The V call is TRBV5-4, the J call TRBJ2-1, with D possibly matching TRBD1 (5 bases). V gave up 2 bases and J gave up 0 bases, with 9 bases separating them. Germline assignment: CDR1 SGHNT and CDR2 YYREEE (reference sequence). The CDR3 is made up of 15 amino acids. The CDR3 bases are TGTGCCAGCAGCTTTTCAGGGTTCTCCTACAATGAGCAGTTCTTC. Protein sequence: CASSFSGFSYNEQFF.

The chain links TRBV19 to TRBJ2-3, with D possibly being TRBD1 or TRBD2 (6 bases each). The length of the CDR3 is 16 residues. Trimming took off 3 bases at V and 5 bases at J, with 18 bases between the two ends. Germline CDR1 is LNHDA and CDR2 is SQIVND (reference sequence). The chain's CDR3 is CASSIFSQGTGDTQYF. CDR3 in DNA: TGTGCCAGTAGTATTTTCTCCCAGGGGACTGGAGATACGCAGTATTTT.